This is a list of T cell receptor beta chains from one sample in a study of cytomegalovirus exposure and HLA in healthy donors. TCRdb keeps only in-frame clones here, not all; method: immunoSEQ multiplex PCR. This sample has tens of thousands of clones, with approximately 91% found just once. Sequencing input: PBMCs. These TCRs come from a man aged 25 to 40 in good health and CMV-seronegative. Both conserved end residues are part of each CDR3. D genes are given only for firm matches. The size field is filled for only some rows; it gives once, few, many or a size class.

v_gene,j_gene,abundance,d_gene,CDR3nt,CDR3aa
TRBV2,TRBJ2-1,-,-,TGTGCCAGCGCAGAAAGGGGGGGTTCTTACAATGAGCAGTTCTTC,CASAERGGSYNEQFF
TRBV6-1,TRBJ2-7,-,TRBD1,TGTGCCAGCAGGGTAGGACAGGGGGTAGCCTACGAGCAGTACTTC,CASRVGQGVAYEQYF
TRBV11-2,TRBJ2-4,-,-,TGTGCCAGCAGCCCCTCTCGTTCGAAAAACATTCAGTACTTC,CASSPSRSKNIQYF
TRBV9,TRBJ2-3,-,-,TGTGCCAGCAGCGTTCTGGGCGGGGTCTACACAGATACGCAGTATTTT,CASSVLGGVYTDTQYF
TRBV4-1,TRBJ1-2,-,TRBD1,TGCGCCAGCAGCCAGCCAAGGACAGGGGTTGATGGCTACACCTTC,CASSQPRTGVDGYTF
TRBV27,TRBJ2-5,-,-,TGTGCCAGCAGTTTATCTAGTGCGGGCGGTTGGGAGACCCAGTACTTC,CASSLSSAGGWETQYF
TRBV5-1,TRBJ2-7,-,-,TGCGCCAGCAGCCCCGGTGGCTCCTACGAGCAGTACTTC,CASSPGGSYEQYF
TRBV6-5,TRBJ1-2,-,-,TGTGCCAGCAGTTACGGGGGGGCCCATAACTATGGCTACACCTTC,CASSYGGAHNYGYTF
TRBV11-2,TRBJ2-7,few,TRBD2,TGTGCCAGCCGCCCAGGGACTAGCTTCTCCTACGAGCAGTACTTC,CASRPGTSFSYEQYF
TRBV19,TRBJ1-5,once,TRBD1,TGTGCCAGTAGTATAGATCCCTCCGGGACAGGGGGCGCGAGGCAGCCCCAGCATTTT,CASSIDPSGTGGARQPQHF
TRBV5-1,TRBJ2-3,once,-,TGCGCCAGCAGCTTGGACTACGGGAAAGATACGCAGTATTTT,CASSLDYGKDTQYF
TRBV6-1,TRBJ2-7,-,-,TGTGCCAGCACACAAGCCTACGAGCAGTACTTC,CASTQAYEQYF
TRBV7-9,TRBJ1-5,-,-,TGTGCCAGCAGCACCGGACAGAAAAATCAGCCCCAGCATTTT,CASSTGQKNQPQHF
TRBV5-6,TRBJ2-1,-,TRBD1,TGTGCCAGCAGCCCCCCGGGGACAGGGCACCTTGAGCAGTTCTTC,CASSPPGTGHLEQFF
TRBV5-6,TRBJ2-1,-,TRBD1,TGTGCCAGCAGCTCCCTCGGGACAGGGGACAATGAGCAGTTCTTC,CASSSLGTGDNEQFF
TRBV5-1,TRBJ1-2,-,-,TGCGCCAGCAGCGAATCAGGGGAACATGGCTACACCTTC,CASSESGEHGYTF
TRBV9,TRBJ2-1,-,TRBD2,TGTGCCAGCAGCGCAACTAGCGGGCCCTACAATGAGCAGTTCTTC,CASSATSGPYNEQFF
TRBV18,TRBJ2-2,-,-,TGTGCCAGCTCACTGGACAGACCGAACACCGGGGAGCTGTTTTTT,CASSLDRPNTGELFF
TRBV19,TRBJ2-2,-,-,TGTGCCAGTAGTATAGAGGGCAGGAACACCGGGGAGCTGTTTTTT,CASSIEGRNTGELFF
TRBV2,TRBJ2-7,-,-,TGTGCCAGCAGTAGAAGCGGTAGCGGCCCGGGAGAGCAGTACTTC,CASSRSGSGPGEQYF
TRBV6-5,TRBJ2-7,-,TRBD1,TGTGCCAGCAGTTACACGGGACAGGGAGGATACGAGCAGTACTTC,CASSYTGQGGYEQYF
TRBV7-2,TRBJ2-4,-,TRBD1,TGTGCCAGCAGCTCCCGGGACAGTTCCAAAAACATTCAGTACTTC,CASSSRDSSKNIQYF
TRBV4-1,TRBJ2-5,-,-,TGCGCCAGCAGCACCGACCCCCAGGGGGAGACCCAGTACTTC,CASSTDPQGETQYF
TRBV9,TRBJ1-1,few,-,TGTGCCAGCAGCTACCGACTTCTAGACACTGAAGCTTTCTTT,CASSYRLLDTEAFF
TRBV27,TRBJ2-5,once,TRBD2,TGTGCCAGCAGTAGAGGACTAGCGGGAGGCCTTGGGTCGGCAGAGACCCAGTACTTC,CASSRGLAGGLGSAETQYF
TRBV19,TRBJ1-1,-,-,TGTGCCAGTAGTACTCAGGGAGGCACTGAAGCTTTCTTT,CASSTQGGTEAFF
TRBV6-5,TRBJ1-1,-,TRBD1,TGTGCCAGCAGGTTCGACAGGGGCAGGCCTGAAGCTTTCTTT,CASRFDRGRPEAFF
TRBV5-6,TRBJ1-6,-,-,TGTGCCAGCAGCCTCTTTCAAGGGGGTTCCTCCTATAATTCACCCCTCCACTTT,CASSLFQGGSSYNSPLHF
TRBV5-1,TRBJ2-3,-,-,TGCGCCAGCAGCTTGGAAGGAGTTAGCGCAGATACGCAGTATTTT,CASSLEGVSADTQYF
TRBV11-2,TRBJ1-1,once,-,TGTGCCAGCAGCTTAGCGGTGAACACTGAAGCTTTCTTT,CASSLAVNTEAFF
TRBV27,TRBJ2-5,-,TRBD1,TGTGCCAGCAGTTTATACCGGACAGGGGAGACCCAGTACTTC,CASSLYRTGETQYF
TRBV4-1,TRBJ2-4,-,TRBD2,TGCGCCAGCAGCCCCCCTAGCGGGATAGCCAAAAACATTCAGTACTTC,CASSPPSGIAKNIQYF
TRBV2,TRBJ1-4,-,-,TGTGCCAGCAGTGAGCTGGGCACTAGGAATGAAAAACTGTTTTTT,CASSELGTRNEKLFF
TRBV28,TRBJ2-1,-,-,TGTGCCAGCAATCACAGGGAACACTACAATGAGCAGTTCTTC,CASNHREHYNEQFF
TRBV15,TRBJ2-1,-,TRBD1,TGTGCCACCAGCAGCCGCGGACAGGGCCATGAGCAGTTCTTC,CATSSRGQGHEQFF
TRBV7-6,TRBJ2-1,once,TRBD2,TGTGCCAGCAGCTCCGGGGGGGTGGCCTACAATGAGCAGTTCTTC,CASSSGGVAYNEQFF
TRBV5-1,TRBJ2-6,-,TRBD1,TGCGCCAGCAGGCCCGGGACAGTACTCTCTGGGGCCAACGTCCTGACTTTC,CASRPGTVLSGANVLTF
TRBV14,TRBJ2-1,-,TRBD2,TGTGCCAGCAGCCTGACTAGCGGAGCCTACAATGAGCAGTTCTTC,CASSLTSGAYNEQFF
TRBV19,TRBJ1-2,-,TRBD1,TGTGCCAGTGGAATCCCCGGGACAGGGGGGATCTATGGCTACACCTTC,CASGIPGTGGIYGYTF
TRBV11-2,TRBJ1-4,-,-,TGTGCCAGCACCCTTGGCACAGGAACAGAGAATGAAAAACTGTTTTTT,CASTLGTGTENEKLFF
TRBV18,TRBJ1-6,-,TRBD1,TGTGCCAGCTCACCTTTACAGGGGTTCTATAATTCACCCCTCCACTTT,CASSPLQGFYNSPLHF
TRBV10-3,TRBJ2-1,-,TRBD2,TGTGCCTCCTCAGGGACTAGCGGGGGAGGGGTCTCCTACAATGAGCAGTTCTTC,CASSGTSGGGVSYNEQFF